This T cell receptor beta chain emerged from a study of T cell repertoires in cytomegalovirus infection (dated by TCRdb to between 2017 and 2020). Some background on the complete study: Because public TCR beta signatures pointed to carriage of CMV infection together with the matching HLA type, the HLA type of each donor mattered for the analysis. On the study overall, not on this receptor specifically: Carriers of CMV infection plus the relevant HLA type were discriminated by the cumulative frequency of public TCR beta family members in the study cohort and in an independent approximately 350-donor cohort. The ex vivo response was dominated by HLA-C-restricted CMV-specific TCR beta clonotypes, and the single most frequent clonotype in two of eight donors was supplied by these HLA-C-restricted clonotypes.

This clonotype was picked up a small number of times. The antigen it binds to is not known. No clone much larger than this one lies a single base away; base qualities are absent. Counted from cysteine to phenylalanine, this CDR3 has 16 amino acids. Only the CDR3 DNA is retained, 48 bases long and in frame from the first base. The germline V gene gives CDR1 as MNHEY and CDR2 as SVGEGT. Relative to germline, V is 11 bases shorter and J is 7 bases shorter, with 24 bases between their ends. TCRdb shows the sequencer as Illumina HiSeq 1500. Clones were called with MiXCR by TCRdb after fastp trimmed the public reads at Q25, and only in-frame beta chains were retained. Identical CDR3 protein sequences are pooled into one entry, listed with their most common genes and DNA. Recorded for this sample are roughly 300,000 distinct CDR3 sequences; 9% to 9.5% of them occurred a single time. The top ten clonotypes cover 3.5% to 4.5% of the sample.

This clonotype was sampled from a human donor in good health (CMV status not recorded). Some clones in this sample may be carry-over from other donors' samples. What was sequenced was PBMCs. The chain uses TRBV6-2 or TRBV6-3 and TRBJ1-6; the D gene is possibly TRBD1, with 6 bases matching. The nucleotides are TGTGCCGTCAAAGGGCCAGGGGCGATCGCGAATTCACCCCTCCACTTT. Translated, this gives CAVKGPGAIANSPLHF.